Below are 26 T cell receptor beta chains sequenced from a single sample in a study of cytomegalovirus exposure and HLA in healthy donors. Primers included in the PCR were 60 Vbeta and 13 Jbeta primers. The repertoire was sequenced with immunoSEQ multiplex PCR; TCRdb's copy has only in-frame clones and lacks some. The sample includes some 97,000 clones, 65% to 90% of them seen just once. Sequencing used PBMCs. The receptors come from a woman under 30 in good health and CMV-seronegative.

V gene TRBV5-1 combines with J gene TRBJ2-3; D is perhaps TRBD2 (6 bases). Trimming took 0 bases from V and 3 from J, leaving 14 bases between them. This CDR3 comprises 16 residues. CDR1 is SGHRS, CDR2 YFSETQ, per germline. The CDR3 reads CASSLAAGPGTDTQYF. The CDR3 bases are TGCGCCAGCAGCTTGGCCGCGGGGCCCGGGACAGATACGCAGTATTTT.

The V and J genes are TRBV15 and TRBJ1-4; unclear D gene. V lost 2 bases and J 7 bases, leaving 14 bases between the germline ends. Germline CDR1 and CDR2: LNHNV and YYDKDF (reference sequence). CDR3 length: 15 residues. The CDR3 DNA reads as TGTGCCACCAGCAGAAATGACGGGGTCGGTGAAAAACTGTTTTTT. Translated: CATSRNDGVGEKLFF.

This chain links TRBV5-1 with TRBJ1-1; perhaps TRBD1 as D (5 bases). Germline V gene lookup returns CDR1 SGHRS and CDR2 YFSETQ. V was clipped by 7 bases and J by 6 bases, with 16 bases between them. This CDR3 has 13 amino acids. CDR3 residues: CASGGVVRAEAFF. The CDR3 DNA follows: TGCGCCAGCGGGGGGGTTGTAAGGGCTGAAGCTTTCTTT. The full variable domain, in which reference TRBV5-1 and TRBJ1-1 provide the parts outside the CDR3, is KAGVTQTPRYLIKTRGQQVTLSCSPISGHRSVSWYQQTPGQGLQFLFEYFSETQRNKGNFPGRFSGRQFSNSRSEMNVSTLELGDSALYLCASGGVVRAEAFFGQGTRLTVV.

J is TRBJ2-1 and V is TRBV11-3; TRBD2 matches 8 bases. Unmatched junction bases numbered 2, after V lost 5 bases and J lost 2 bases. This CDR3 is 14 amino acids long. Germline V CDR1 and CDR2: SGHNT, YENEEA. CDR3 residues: CASSAGGTYNEQFF. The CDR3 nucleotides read TGTGCCAGCAGCGCGGGAGGAACCTACAATGAGCAGTTCTTC.

The CDR3 coding sequence is TGTGCCAGTAGTAGCGGCATTCGAGAGACCCAGTACTTC. This gives the protein CASSSGIRETQYF. The rearrangement links TRBV19 to TRBJ2-5; no definite D call. The ends were cut back, 4 bases at V and 4 bases at J, with 10 bases in the middle. Per the germline V gene, CDR1 is LNHDA and CDR2 is SQIVND (reference sequence). The CDR3 has 13 amino acids. Supplemented by reference TRBV19 and TRBJ2-5, the full variable domain reads DGGITQSPKYLFRKEGQNVTLSCEQNLNHDAMYWYRQDPGQGLRLIYYSQIVNDFQKGDIAEGYSVSREKKESFPLTVTSAQKNPTAFYLCASSSGIRETQYFGPGTRLLVL.

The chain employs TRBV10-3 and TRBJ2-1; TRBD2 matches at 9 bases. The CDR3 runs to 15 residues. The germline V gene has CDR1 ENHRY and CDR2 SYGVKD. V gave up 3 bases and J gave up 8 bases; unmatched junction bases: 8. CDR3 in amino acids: CAISDLAGGVDEQFF. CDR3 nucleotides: TGTGCCATCAGTGATTTGGCGGGAGGGGTGGATGAGCAGTTCTTC.

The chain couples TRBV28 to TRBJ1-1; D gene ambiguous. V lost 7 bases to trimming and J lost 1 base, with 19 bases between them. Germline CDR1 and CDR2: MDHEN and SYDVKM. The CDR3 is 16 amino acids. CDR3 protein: CASNTPEGRGNTEAFF. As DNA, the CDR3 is TGTGCCAGCAACACCCCGGAGGGCAGAGGGAACACTGAAGCTTTCTTT.

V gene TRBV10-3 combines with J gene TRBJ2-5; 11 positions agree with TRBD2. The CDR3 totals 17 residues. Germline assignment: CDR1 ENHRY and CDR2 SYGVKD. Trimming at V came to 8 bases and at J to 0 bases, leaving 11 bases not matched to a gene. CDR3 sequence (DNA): TGTGCCATCGGACCAAGGCTAGCGGGGGGATACCAAGAGACCCAGTACTTC. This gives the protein CAIGPRLAGGYQETQYF.

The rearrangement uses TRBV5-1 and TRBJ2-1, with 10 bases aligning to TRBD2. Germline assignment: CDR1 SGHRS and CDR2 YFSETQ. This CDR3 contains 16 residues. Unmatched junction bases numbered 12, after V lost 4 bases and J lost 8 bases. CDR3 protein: CASSPQGAGGPYEQFF. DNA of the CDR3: TGCGCCAGCAGCCCCCAAGGAGCGGGAGGGCCCTATGAGCAGTTCTTC.

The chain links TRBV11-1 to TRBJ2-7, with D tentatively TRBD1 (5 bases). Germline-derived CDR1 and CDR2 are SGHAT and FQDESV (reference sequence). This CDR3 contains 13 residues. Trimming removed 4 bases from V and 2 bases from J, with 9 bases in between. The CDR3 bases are TGTGCCAGCAGCTCCCTGGGGCCCTACGAGCAGTACTTC. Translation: CASSSLGPYEQYF.

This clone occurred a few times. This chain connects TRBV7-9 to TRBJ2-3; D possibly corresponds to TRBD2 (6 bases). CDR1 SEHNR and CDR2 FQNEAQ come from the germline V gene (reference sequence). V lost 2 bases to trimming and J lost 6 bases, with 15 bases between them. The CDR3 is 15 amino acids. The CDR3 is CASSLLAGISDTQYF. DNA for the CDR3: TGTGCCAGCAGCTTATTGGCGGGGATCTCCGATACGCAGTATTTT.

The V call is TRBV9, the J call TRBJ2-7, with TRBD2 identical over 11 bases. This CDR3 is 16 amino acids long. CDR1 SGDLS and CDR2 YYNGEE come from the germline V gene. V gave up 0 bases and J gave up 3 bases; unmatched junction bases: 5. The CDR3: CASSVAGTSGYYEQYF. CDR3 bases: TGTGCCAGCAGCGTAGCTGGGACTAGCGGATACTACGAGCAGTACTTC.

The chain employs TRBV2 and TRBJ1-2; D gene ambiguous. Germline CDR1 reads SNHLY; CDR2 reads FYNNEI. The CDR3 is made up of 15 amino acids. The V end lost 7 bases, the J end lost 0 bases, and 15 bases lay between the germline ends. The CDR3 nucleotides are TGTGCCAGCATCTTCGAGGGAGCTACTAACTATGGCTACACCTTC. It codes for CASIFEGATNYGYTF.

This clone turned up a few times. Written as DNA, the CDR3 is TGTGCCAGTAGTGATCTAGCGGGAGTCGACGAGCAGTACTTC. Translating it yields CASSDLAGVDEQYF. The genes are TRBV19 and TRBJ2-7, with 10 bases identical to TRBD2. This CDR3 comprises 14 residues. Trimming took 5 bases from V and 5 from J; bases not matched to a gene: 6. The germline V gene encodes CDR1 LNHDA and CDR2 SQIVND (reference sequence).

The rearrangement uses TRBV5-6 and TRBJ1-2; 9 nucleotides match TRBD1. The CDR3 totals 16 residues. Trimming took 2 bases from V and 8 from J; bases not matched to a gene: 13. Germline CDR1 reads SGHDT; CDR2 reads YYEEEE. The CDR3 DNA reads TGTGCCAGCAGCTTCGAAACAGGGGGCGTCAGTAAAGGCTACACCTTC. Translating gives CASSFETGGVSKGYTF.

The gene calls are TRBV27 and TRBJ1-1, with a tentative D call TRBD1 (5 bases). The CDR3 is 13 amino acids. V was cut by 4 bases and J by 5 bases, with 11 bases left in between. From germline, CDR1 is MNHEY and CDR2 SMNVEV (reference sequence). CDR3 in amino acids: CASSSTGRTEAFF. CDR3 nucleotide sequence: TGTGCCAGCAGTTCTACAGGTCGAACTGAAGCTTTCTTT.

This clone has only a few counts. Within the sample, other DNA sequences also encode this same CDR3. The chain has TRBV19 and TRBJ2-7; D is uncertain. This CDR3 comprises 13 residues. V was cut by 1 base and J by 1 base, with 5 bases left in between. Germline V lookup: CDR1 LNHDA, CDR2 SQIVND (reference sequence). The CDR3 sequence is CASSIGGSYEQYF. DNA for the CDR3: TGTGCCAGTAGTATAGGCGGTTCCTACGAGCAGTACTTC.

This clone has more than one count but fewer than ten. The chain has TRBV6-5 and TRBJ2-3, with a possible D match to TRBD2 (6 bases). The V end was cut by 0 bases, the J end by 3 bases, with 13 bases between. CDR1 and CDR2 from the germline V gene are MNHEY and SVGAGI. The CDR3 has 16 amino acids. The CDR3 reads CASSYSGKGGTDTQYF. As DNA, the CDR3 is TGTGCCAGCAGTTACTCTGGGAAAGGAGGGACAGATACGCAGTATTTT.

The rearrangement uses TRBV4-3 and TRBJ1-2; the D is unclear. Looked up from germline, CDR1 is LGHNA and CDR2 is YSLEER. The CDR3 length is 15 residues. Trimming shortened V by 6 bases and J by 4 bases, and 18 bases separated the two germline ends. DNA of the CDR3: TGCGCCAGCAGTCCCTTCACCGGGGATAGCTATGGCTACACCTTC. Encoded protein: CASSPFTGDSYGYTF.

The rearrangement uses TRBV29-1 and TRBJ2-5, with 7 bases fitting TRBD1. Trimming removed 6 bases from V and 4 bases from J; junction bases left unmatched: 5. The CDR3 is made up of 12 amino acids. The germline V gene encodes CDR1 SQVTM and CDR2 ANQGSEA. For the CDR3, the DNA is TGCAGCGTCACTACAGGGGTAGAGACCCAGTACTTC. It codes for CSVTTGVETQYF.

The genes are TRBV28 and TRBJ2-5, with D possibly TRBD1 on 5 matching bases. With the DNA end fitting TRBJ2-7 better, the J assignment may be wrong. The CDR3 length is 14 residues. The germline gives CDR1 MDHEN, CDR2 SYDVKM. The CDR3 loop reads CASLGAGPSYEQYF. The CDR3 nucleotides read TGTGCCAGCCTAGGGGCAGGGCCCTCCTACGAGCAGTACTTC.

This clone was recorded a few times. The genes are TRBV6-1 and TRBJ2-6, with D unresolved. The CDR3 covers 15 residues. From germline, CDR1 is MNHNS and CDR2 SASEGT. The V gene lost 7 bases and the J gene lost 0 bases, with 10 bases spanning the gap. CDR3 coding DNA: TGTGCCAGCACTCTCGGTCTCTCTGGGGCCAACGTCCTGACTTTC. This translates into CASTLGLSGANVLTF.

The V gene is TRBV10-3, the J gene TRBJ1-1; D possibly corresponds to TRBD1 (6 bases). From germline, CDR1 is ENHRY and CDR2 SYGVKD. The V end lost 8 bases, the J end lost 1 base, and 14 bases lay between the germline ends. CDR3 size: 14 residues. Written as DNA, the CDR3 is TGTGCCATCGGGGGACACGGCCAGAACACTGAAGCTTTCTTT. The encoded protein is CAIGGHGQNTEAFF.

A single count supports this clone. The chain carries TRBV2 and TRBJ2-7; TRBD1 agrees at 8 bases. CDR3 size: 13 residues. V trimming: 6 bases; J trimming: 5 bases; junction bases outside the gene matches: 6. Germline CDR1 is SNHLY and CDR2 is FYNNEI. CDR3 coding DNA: TGTGCCAGCAGACGGACAGGGAGCGACGAGCAGTACTTC. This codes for CASRRTGSDEQYF.

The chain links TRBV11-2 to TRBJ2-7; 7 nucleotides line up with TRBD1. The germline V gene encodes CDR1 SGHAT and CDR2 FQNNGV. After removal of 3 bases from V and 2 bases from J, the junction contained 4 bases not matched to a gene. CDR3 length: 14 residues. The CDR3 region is CASSFEQGPYEQYF. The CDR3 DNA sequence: TGTGCCAGCAGCTTCGAACAGGGGCCCTACGAGCAGTACTTC. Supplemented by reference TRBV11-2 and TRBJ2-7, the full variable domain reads EAGVAQSPRYKIIEKRQSVAFWCNPISGHATLYWYQQILGQGPKLLIQFQNNGVVDDSQLPKDRFSAERLKGVDSTLKIQPAKLEDSAVYLCASSFEQGPYEQYFGPGTRLTVT.

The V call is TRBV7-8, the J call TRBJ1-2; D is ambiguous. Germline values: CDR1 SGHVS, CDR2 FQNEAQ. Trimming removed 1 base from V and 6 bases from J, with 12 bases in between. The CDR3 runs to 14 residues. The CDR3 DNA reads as TGTGCCAGCAGCTTAGGACTGAAGGTAGATGGCTACACCTTC. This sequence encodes CASSLGLKVDGYTF. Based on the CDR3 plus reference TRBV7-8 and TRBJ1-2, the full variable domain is GAGVSQSPRYKVAKRGQDVALRCDPISGHVSLFWYQQALGQGPEFLTYFQNEAQLDKSGLPSDRFFAERPEGSVSTLKIQRTQQEDSAVYLCASSLGLKVDGYTFGSGTRLTVV.